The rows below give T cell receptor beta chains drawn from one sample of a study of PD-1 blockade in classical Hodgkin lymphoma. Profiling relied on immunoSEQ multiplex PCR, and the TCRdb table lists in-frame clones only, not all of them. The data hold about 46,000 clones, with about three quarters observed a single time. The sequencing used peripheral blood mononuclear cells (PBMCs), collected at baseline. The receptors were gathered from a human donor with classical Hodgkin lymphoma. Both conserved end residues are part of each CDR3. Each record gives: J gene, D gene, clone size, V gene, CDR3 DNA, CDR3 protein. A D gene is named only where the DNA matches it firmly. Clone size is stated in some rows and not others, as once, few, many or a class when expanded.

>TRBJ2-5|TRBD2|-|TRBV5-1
TGCGCCAGCAGCCCAGGGACTAGCAATGTCGGGACCCAGTACTTC
CASSPGTSNVGTQYF
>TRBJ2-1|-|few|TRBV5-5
TGTGCCAGCAGCTTGCTGAGCTCCTACAATGAGCAGTTCTTC
CASSLLSSYNEQFF
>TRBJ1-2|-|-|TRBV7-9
TGTGCCAGCAGCGTTTCCGGGACCCAGCGCGGCTACACCTTC
CASSVSGTQRGYTF
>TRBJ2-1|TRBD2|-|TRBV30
TGTGCCTGGGGGGAGGGCTATATGGAGCAGTTCTTC
CAWGEGYMEQFF
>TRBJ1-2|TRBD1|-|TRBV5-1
TGCGCCAGTGGACAGGGGGCGAACTATGGCTACACCTTC
CASGQGANYGYTF
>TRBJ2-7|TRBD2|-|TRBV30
TGTGCCTGGGTCGAGCCACTAGCGGGCCCCTACGAGCAGTACTTC
CAWVEPLAGPYEQYF
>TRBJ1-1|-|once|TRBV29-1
TGCAGCGTTTTCGACAGGCCCACTGAAGCTTTCTTT
CSVFDRPTEAFF
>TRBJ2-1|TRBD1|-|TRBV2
TGTGCCAGCATCCGACAGGGATCAACGAGTGAGCAGTTCTTC
CASIRQGSTSEQFF
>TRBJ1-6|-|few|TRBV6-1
TGTGCCAGCAGTTTCGACAGCTCTAATTCACCCCTCCACTTT
CASSFDSSNSPLHF
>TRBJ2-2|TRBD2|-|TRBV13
TGTGCCAGCAGCCGCCCTAGCGGGAGAAAGGTCGGGGAGCTGTTTTTT
CASSRPSGRKVGELFF
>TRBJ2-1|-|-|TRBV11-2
TGTGCCAGCAGCTTAAAACGGAACCTGGTAGGGACGGAGGGCTATGAGCAGTTCTTC
CASSLKRNLVGTEGYEQFF
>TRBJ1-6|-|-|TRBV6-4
TGTGCCGGCTTGTGCTCCTATAATTCACCCCTCCACTTT
CAGLCSYNSPLHF
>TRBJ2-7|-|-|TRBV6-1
TGTGCCAGCATCTGGTTCGGGACGGGACCCTACGAGCAGTACTTC
CASIWFGTGPYEQYF
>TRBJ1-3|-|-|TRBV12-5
TGTGCTAGTGGTCCCCCAGTGGGGACGGACTCTGGAAACACCATATATTTT
CASGPPVGTDSGNTIYF
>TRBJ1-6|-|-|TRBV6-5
TGTGCCAGCGGCAACCGGGAGTATTCACCCCTCCACTTT
CASGNREYSPLHF
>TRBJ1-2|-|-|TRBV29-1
TGCAGCGCCTGGTGGGCTAACTATGGCTACACCTTC
CSAWWANYGYTF
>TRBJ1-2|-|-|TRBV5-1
TGCGCCAGCAGCTTGGCCCAGACCTATGGCTACACCTTC
CASSLAQTYGYTF